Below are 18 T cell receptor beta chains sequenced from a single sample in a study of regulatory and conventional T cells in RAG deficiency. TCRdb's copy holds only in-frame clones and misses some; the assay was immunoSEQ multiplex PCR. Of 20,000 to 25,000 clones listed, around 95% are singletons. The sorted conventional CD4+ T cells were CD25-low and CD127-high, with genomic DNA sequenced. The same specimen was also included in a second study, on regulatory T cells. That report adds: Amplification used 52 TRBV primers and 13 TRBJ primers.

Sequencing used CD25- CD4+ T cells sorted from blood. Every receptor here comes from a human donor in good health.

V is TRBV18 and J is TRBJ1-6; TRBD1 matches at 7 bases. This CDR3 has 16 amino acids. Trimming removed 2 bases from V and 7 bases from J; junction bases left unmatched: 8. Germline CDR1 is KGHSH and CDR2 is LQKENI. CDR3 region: CASSPKDRVANSPLHF. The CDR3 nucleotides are TGTGCCAGCTCACCAAAAGACAGGGTGGCGAATTCACCCCTCCACTTT.

Written as DNA, the CDR3 is TGCGCCAGCAGCTTCCGGGACAGATGGGCTAGCTCCTACAATGAGCAGTTCTTC. Translation: CASSFRDRWASSYNEQFF. The chain recombines TRBV5-1 with TRBJ2-1; 7 bases are shared with TRBD1. This CDR3 has 18 amino acids. Germline assignment: CDR1 SGHRS and CDR2 YFSETQ. V shed 2 bases and J 0 bases; nucleotides not matched to a gene: 11.

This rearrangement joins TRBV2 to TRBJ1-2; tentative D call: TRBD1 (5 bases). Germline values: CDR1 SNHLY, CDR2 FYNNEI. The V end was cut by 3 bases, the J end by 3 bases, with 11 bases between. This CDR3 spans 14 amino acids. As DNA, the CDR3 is TGTGCCAGCAGTGATATTCAGGGCGACTATGGCTACACCTTC. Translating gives CASSDIQGDYGYTF.

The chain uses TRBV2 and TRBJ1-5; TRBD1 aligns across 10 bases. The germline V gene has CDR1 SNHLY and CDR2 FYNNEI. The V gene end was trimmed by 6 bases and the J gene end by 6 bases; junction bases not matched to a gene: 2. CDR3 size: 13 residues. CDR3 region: CASRGTGAQPQHF. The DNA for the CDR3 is TGTGCCAGCAGGGGGACAGGGGCTCAGCCCCAGCATTTT. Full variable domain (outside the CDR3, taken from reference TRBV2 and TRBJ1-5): EPEVTQTPSHQVTQMGQEVILRCVPISNHLYFYWYRQILGQKVEFLVSFYNNEISEKSEIFDDQFSVERPDGSNFTLKIRSTKLEDSAMYFCASRGTGAQPQHFGDGTRLSIL.

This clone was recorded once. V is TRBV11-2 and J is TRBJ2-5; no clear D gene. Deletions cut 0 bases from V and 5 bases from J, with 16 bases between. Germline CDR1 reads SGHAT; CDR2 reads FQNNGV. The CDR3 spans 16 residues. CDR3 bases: TGTGCCAGCAGCTTAGAGGGTCACCGGAGTGGCGAGACCCAGTACTTC. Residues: CASSLEGHRSGETQYF.

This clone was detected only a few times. DNA for the CDR3: TGTGCCATCAGCGCCGGGACAGGGGCTGGAAACACCATATATTTT. Translating gives CAISAGTGAGNTIYF. The chain combines TRBV10-3 with TRBJ1-3; 10 nucleotides align to TRBD1. V dropped 6 bases and J dropped 2; count of bases not matched to a gene: 4. The CDR3 spans 15 residues. Germline V gives CDR1 ENHRY, CDR2 SYGVKD.

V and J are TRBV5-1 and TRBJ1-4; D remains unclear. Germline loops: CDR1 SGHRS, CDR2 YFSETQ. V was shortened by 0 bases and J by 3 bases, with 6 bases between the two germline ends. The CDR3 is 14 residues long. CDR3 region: CASSLAGSNEKLFF. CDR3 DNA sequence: TGCGCCAGCAGCTTGGCCGGGTCTAATGAAAAACTGTTTTTT. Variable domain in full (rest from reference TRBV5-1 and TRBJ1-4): KAGVTQTPRYLIKTRGQQVTLSCSPISGHRSVSWYQQTPGQGLQFLFEYFSETQRNKGNFPGRFSGRQFSNSRSEMNVSTLELGDSALYLCASSLAGSNEKLFFGSGTQLSVL.

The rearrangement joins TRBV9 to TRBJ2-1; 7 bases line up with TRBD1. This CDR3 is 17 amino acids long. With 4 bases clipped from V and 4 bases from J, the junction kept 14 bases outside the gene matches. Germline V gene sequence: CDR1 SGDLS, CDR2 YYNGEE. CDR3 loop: CASSSISGTVQYNEQFF. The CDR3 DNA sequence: TGTGCCAGCAGCTCCATCTCCGGGACAGTTCAATACAATGAGCAGTTCTTC.

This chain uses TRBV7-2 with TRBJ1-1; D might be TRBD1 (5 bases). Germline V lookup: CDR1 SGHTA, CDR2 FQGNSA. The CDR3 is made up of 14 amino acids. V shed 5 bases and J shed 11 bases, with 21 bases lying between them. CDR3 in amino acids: CASSQGLGTEGAFF. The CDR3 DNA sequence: TGTGCCAGCAGCCAGGGACTTGGGACTGAGGGGGCTTTCTTT.

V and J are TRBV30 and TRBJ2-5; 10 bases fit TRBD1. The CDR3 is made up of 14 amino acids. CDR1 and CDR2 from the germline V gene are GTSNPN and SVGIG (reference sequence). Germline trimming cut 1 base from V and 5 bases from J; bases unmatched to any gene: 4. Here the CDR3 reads CAWSETGGSETQYF. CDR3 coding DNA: TGTGCCTGGAGTGAGACAGGGGGCAGCGAGACCCAGTACTTC. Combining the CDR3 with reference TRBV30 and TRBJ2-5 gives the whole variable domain SQTIHQWPATLVQPVGSPLSLECTVEGTSNPNLYWYRQAAGRGLQLLFYSVGIGQISSEVPQNLSASRPQDRQFILSSKKLLLSDSGFYLCAWSETGGSETQYFGPGTRLLVL.

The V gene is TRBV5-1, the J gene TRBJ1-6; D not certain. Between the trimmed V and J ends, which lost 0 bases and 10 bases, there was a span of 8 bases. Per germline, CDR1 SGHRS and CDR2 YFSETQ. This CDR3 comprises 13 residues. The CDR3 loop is CASSLALLSPLHF. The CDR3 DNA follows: TGCGCCAGCAGCTTGGCTTTATTATCACCCCTCCACTTT.

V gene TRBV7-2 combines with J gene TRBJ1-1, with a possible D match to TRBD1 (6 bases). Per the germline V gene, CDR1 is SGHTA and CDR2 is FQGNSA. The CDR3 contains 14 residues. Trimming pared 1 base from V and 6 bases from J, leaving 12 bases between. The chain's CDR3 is CASSLEQGPSEAFF. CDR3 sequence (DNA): TGTGCCAGCAGCTTAGAGCAGGGGCCCTCTGAAGCTTTCTTT.

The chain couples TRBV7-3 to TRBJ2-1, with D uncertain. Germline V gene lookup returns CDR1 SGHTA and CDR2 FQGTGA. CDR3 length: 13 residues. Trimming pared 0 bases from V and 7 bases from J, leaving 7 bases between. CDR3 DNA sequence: TGTGCCAGCAGCTTAACACCTACTAATGAGCAGTTCTTC. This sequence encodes CASSLTPTNEQFF.

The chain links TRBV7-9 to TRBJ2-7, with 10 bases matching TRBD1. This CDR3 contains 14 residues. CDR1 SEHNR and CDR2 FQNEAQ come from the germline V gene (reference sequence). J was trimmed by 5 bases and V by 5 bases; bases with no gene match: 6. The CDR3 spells CASSQGTGEDEQYF. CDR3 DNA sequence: TGTGCCAGCAGCCAAGGGACAGGGGAGGACGAGCAGTACTTC.

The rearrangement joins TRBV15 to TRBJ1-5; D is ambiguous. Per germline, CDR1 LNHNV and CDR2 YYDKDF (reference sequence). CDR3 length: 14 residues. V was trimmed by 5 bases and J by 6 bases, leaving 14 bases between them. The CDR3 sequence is CATSAGVAGQPQHF. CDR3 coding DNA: TGTGCCACCAGCGCCGGGGTGGCTGGTCAGCCCCAGCATTTT.

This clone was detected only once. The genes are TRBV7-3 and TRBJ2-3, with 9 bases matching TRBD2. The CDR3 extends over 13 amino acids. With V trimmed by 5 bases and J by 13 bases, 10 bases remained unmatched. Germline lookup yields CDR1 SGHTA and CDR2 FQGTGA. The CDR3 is CASSVWEREAKYF. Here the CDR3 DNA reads TGTGCCAGCAGCGTATGGGAGCGGGAGGCCAAGTATTTT. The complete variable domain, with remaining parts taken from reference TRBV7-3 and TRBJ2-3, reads GAGVSQTPSNKVTEKGKYVELRCDPISGHTALYWYRQSLGQGPEFLIYFQGTGAADDSGLPNDRFFAVRPEGSVSTLKIQRTERGDSAVYLCASSVWEREAKYFGPGTRLTVL.

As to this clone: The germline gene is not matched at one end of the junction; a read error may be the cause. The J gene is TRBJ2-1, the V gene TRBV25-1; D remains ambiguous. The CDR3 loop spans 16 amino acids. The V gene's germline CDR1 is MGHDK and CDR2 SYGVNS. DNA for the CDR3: TGTGCCAGCATGCCCACTGGTTTTTACTCCTCCAATGAGCAGTTCTTC. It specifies CASMPTGFYSSNEQFF.

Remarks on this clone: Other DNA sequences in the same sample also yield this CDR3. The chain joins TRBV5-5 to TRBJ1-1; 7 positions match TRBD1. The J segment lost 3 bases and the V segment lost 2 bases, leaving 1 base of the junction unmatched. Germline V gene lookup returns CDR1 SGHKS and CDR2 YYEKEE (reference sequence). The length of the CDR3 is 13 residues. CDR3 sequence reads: CASSFQGDTEAFF. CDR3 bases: TGTGCCAGCAGCTTCCAGGGGGACACTGAAGCTTTCTTT.